One sample yielded the 13 T cell receptor beta chains listed below, sequenced in a study of shared T cell receptors in the human thymus (TCRdb year 2021). The library came from the immunoSEQ multiplex PCR assay. TCRdb re-hosts the immuneACCESS table, in-frame sequences only. Its copies lack some clones; in the studies checked, an unresolved V gene accounts for under half of them, and the cause for the rest is not known. This sample holds about 380,000 clones; approximately 95% were observed only once. The ten largest make up approximately 0.018% of the sample. Material for sequencing was thymocytes. These receptors all come from a human donor.

CDR3 sequence reads: CAWSSTPNTEAFF. CDR3 bases: TGTGCCTGGAGTTCTACACCGAACACTGAAGCTTTCTTT. The chain is built from TRBV30 and TRBJ1-1, with D hard to call. This CDR3 spans 13 amino acids. Trimming cost V 2 bases and J 1 base, with 8 bases left between them. CDR1 and CDR2 (germline): GTSNPN, SVGIG (reference sequence). The full variable domain, rest sourced from reference TRBV30 and TRBJ1-1, is SQTIHQWPATLVQPVGSPLSLECTVEGTSNPNLYWYRQAAGRGLQLLFYSVGIGQISSEVPQNLSASRPQDRQFILSSKKLLLSDSGFYLCAWSSTPNTEAFFGQGTRLTVV.

The chain combines TRBV4-1 with TRBJ2-1; 7 nucleotides match TRBD1. In germline, CDR1 is MGHRA, CDR2 YSYEKL. The CDR3 consists of 15 residues. Trimming at V came to 3 bases and at J to 4 bases, leaving 6 bases not matched to a gene. Here the CDR3 reads CASSHHRGGYNEQFF. CDR3 nucleotides: TGCGCCAGCAGCCACCACAGGGGTGGATACAATGAGCAGTTCTTC.

The chain is built from TRBV5-1 and TRBJ2-5; 8 bases fit TRBD1. Germline lookup yields CDR1 SGHRS and CDR2 YFSETQ. Germline trimming cut 4 bases from V and 4 bases from J; bases unmatched to any gene: 6. The length of the CDR3 is 14 residues. The CDR3 here is CASSLRTGSETQYF. CDR3 nucleotides: TGCGCCAGCAGCCTAAGGACAGGGTCAGAGACCCAGTACTTC. The whole variable domain, filled in from reference TRBV5-1 and TRBJ2-5, reads KAGVTQTPRYLIKTRGQQVTLSCSPISGHRSVSWYQQTPGQGLQFLFEYFSETQRNKGNFPGRFSGRQFSNSRSEMNVSTLELGDSALYLCASSLRTGSETQYFGPGTRLLVL.

This chain joins TRBV4-2 and TRBJ2-5, with D uncertain. V was shortened by 3 bases and J by 4 bases, with 15 bases between the two germline ends. The CDR3 is 15 residues long. CDR1 LGHNA and CDR2 YNFKEQ come from the germline V gene. CDR3 bases: TGTGCCAGCAGCCAGGGTCTGTGGAACGTAGAGACCCAGTACTTC. Encoded protein: CASSQGLWNVETQYF.

J is TRBJ2-1 and V is TRBV12-5; 9 bases align to TRBD1. In germline, CDR1 is LGHNT, CDR2 FRNRAP. With V trimmed by 1 base and J by 7 bases, 2 bases remained unmatched. This CDR3 is 14 amino acids long. The CDR3 DNA follows: TGTGCTAGTGGTTTGGACAGGGGGCGAAATGAGCAGTTCTTC. As protein: CASGLDRGRNEQFF.

The chain joins TRBV6-6 to TRBJ2-5; 7 nucleotides agree with TRBD2. Trimming at V came to 6 bases and at J to 4 bases, leaving 8 bases not matched to a gene. This CDR3 region has 14 residues. Germline V gene data show CDR1 as MNHNY and CDR2 as SVGAGI (reference sequence). The CDR3 sequence: CASSQTSARETQYF. DNA of the CDR3: TGTGCCAGCAGCCAAACTAGCGCGCGAGAGACCCAGTACTTC.

The chain joins TRBV10-3 to TRBJ2-3, with 7 bases identical to TRBD2. The CDR3 is 15 amino acids. In germline, CDR1 is ENHRY, CDR2 SYGVKD. The V and J ends lost 3 bases and 1 base, in that order; junction bases with no gene match: 4. The chain's CDR3 is CAISDGRYGTDTQYF. CDR3 bases: TGTGCCATCAGTGACGGGAGGTACGGCACAGATACGCAGTATTTT.

This chain uses TRBV6-5 with TRBJ2-5, with 9 bases lining up with TRBD1. Germline V gene lookup returns CDR1 MNHEY and CDR2 SVGAGI. The CDR3 contains 16 residues. Germline trimming cut 3 bases from V and 4 bases from J; bases unmatched to any gene: 9. CDR3 in DNA: TGTGCCAGCAGTTATCCCGAGGACAGGGGAGGAGAGACCCAGTACTTC. Its translation: CASSYPEDRGGETQYF.

The chain is built from TRBV18 and TRBJ2-1; 11 bases align to TRBD2. J lost 10 bases, V lost 4 bases, and 18 bases had no gene match. The CDR3 sequence is 18 residues long. The germline V gene encodes CDR1 KGHSH and CDR2 LQKENI. CDR3 DNA sequence: TGTGCCAGCTCACTCCGCCCGACTAGCGGGAAGACCCTGGGGGAGCAGTTCTTC. It specifies CASSLRPTSGKTLGEQFF.

V usage is TRBV6-1 and J usage is TRBJ2-1; 7 nucleotides align to TRBD1. Germline trimming cut 6 bases from V and 2 bases from J; bases unmatched to any gene: 1. Germline loops: CDR1 MNHNS, CDR2 SASEGT. The length of the CDR3 is 13 residues. Here the CDR3 reads CASRTGPYNEQFF. The CDR3 DNA reads as TGTGCCAGCAGGACAGGGCCCTACAATGAGCAGTTCTTC.

The genes are TRBV11-2 and TRBJ2-7; no clear D gene. V was clipped by 4 bases and J by 1 base, with 20 bases between them. From germline, CDR1 is SGHAT and CDR2 FQNNGV. This CDR3 region has 17 residues. CDR3 nucleotides: TGTGCCAGCAGCTCCGCCTTAAACTCCGGCGGATCCTACGAGCAGTACTTC. Its protein product is CASSSALNSGGSYEQYF.

V and J are TRBV5-1 and TRBJ1-2, with D hard to call. Trimming took 4 bases from V and 6 from J, leaving 16 bases between them. Germline V gives CDR1 SGHRS, CDR2 YFSETQ. This CDR3 is built from 14 residues. The CDR3 DNA reads TGCGCCAGCAGCGAATGGGGTTCCCCGCATGGCTACACCTTC. Translation: CASSEWGSPHGYTF.

The chain carries TRBV5-1 and TRBJ1-3; no definite D call. Germline CDR1 is SGHRS and CDR2 is YFSETQ. Between the trimmed V and J ends, which lost 0 bases and 4 bases, there was a span of 5 bases. This CDR3 comprises 13 residues. The CDR3 region is CASSLARGNTIYF. The CDR3 DNA sequence: TGCGCCAGCAGCTTGGCCCGGGGAAACACCATATATTTT.